A selection of T cell receptor beta chains follows, all from one sample in a study of shared clonotypes between healthy human individuals. Libraries were prepared by immunoSEQ multiplex PCR; TCRdb keeps only in-frame clonotypes and omits some of them. The data hold approximately 1,000,000 clones, with about 80% observed a single time. The sequencing input was memory CD4+ T cells from PBMCs. The receptor source for this set is a man aged 18 to 29 in good health. Some clones in this sample may be carry-over from other donors' samples. Each CDR3 is given with its conserved first and last residue. The order of the fields is CDR3 length, V gene, clone size, D gene, J gene, CDR3 DNA, CDR3 protein. A D gene is named only where the DNA matches it firmly. Not all rows give a size; the values are once, few, many and, for expanded clones, a class.

15	TRBV6-6	-	-	TRBJ1-2	TGTGCCAGCAGTTACCAGGGACGGACAAACTATGGCTACACCTTC	CASSYQGRTNYGYTF
15	TRBV7-2	-	-	TRBJ1-2	TGTGCCAGCAGCTTATCGGGACGGGATAACTATGGCTACACCTTC	CASSLSGRDNYGYTF
15	TRBV2	-	-	TRBJ2-6	TGTGCCAGCAACAGGGTTAGCTCTGGGGCCAACGTCCTGACTTTC	CASNRVSSGANVLTF
14	TRBV5-4	-	-	TRBJ2-7	TGCGCCAGCAGCCGCGGGACTGAAAAGTACGAGCAGTACTTC	CASSRGTEKYEQYF
15	TRBV7-9	few	-	TRBJ2-7	TGTGCCAGCAGCCGGGGACGGTTAGTTCCCTACGAGCAGTACTTC	CASSRGRLVPYEQYF
10	TRBV20-1	few	-	TRBJ1-2	TGCAGTGCCCAAGCCGTTGGCTACACCTTC	CSAQAVGYTF
15	TRBV5-1	-	-	TRBJ1-4	TGCGCCAGCAGGCCACAGGGCCAGGAGGATGAAAAACTGTTTTTT	CASRPQGQEDEKLFF
15	TRBV2	few	-	TRBJ2-3	TGTGCCAGTACACCAGAAGGTATCGGGACAGATACGCAGTATTTT	CASTPEGIGTDTQYF
14	TRBV7-3	-	-	TRBJ1-2	TGTGCCAGCAGCTTAGTTCAGGGATCCTATGGCTACACCTTC	CASSLVQGSYGYTF
16	TRBV7-3	-	TRBD2	TRBJ2-1	TGTGCCAGCAGCAGAATAGCGGGAGGTTACGGGGATGAGCAGTTCTTC	CASSRIAGGYGDEQFF
13	TRBV29-1	-	TRBD1	TRBJ1-2	TGCAGCGTTGGGACAGGAGATAACTATGGCTACACCTTC	CSVGTGDNYGYTF
14	TRBV5-1	-	TRBD2	TRBJ2-5	TGCGCCAGCAGCTTTAGGAGCGGGGGAGAGACCCAGTACTTC	CASSFRSGGETQYF
14	TRBV5-6	-	-	TRBJ1-1	TGTGCCAGCACCTTCAGGCGATTGAACACTGAAGCTTTCTTT	CASTFRRLNTEAFF
16	TRBV28	-	TRBD1	TRBJ2-2	TGTGCCAGCAGTTTACGGACAGGGGTTTTCACCGGGGAGCTGTTTTTT	CASSLRTGVFTGELFF
13	TRBV9	-	-	TRBJ2-1	TGTGCCAGCAGCGTAGCTGAATACAATGAGCAGTTCTTC	CASSVAEYNEQFF
13	TRBV11-2	-	TRBD1	TRBJ2-7	TGTGCCAGCAGCTTCTCAGGGGGCAACGAGCAGTACTTC	CASSFSGGNEQYF
15	TRBV6-6	once	-	TRBJ2-7	TGTGCCAGCAGTTACCTAACGGGACGGAGCTACGAGCAGTACTTC	CASSYLTGRSYEQYF
15	TRBV5-4	once	-	TRBJ2-3	TGTGCCAGCAGCTCAAAGATCGGGGACACAGATACGCAGTATTTT	CASSSKIGDTDTQYF
14	TRBV9	-	-	TRBJ1-3	TGTGCCAGCAGCGTTTCGGGGAGTGGAAACACCATATATTTT	CASSVSGSGNTIYF
11	TRBV30	-	-	TRBJ2-3	TGTGCCTGGAGTTCGACAGATACGCAGTATTTT	CAWSSTDTQYF
16	TRBV7-8	-	TRBD1	TRBJ2-7	TGTGCCAGCAGCTTAGGATCCGGACAGGGTGGCCACGAGCAGTACTTC	CASSLGSGQGGHEQYF
17	TRBV5-4	-	TRBD1	TRBJ2-3	TGTGCCAGCAGCCAGGGGGGACAGGGGTTTTTTGCAGATACGCAGTATTTT	CASSQGGQGFFADTQYF
14	TRBV4-3	-	-	TRBJ1-1	TGCGCCAGCAGCCAAGATCTCGGGGGCACTGAAGCTTTCTTT	CASSQDLGGTEAFF
14	TRBV5-1	-	-	TRBJ2-6	TGCGCCAGCAGCGGCGACTCTGGGGCCAACGTCCTGACTTTC	CASSGDSGANVLTF
14	TRBV7-2	-	-	TRBJ1-5	TGTGCCAGCAGCTTACAGGGGATCTATCAGCCCCAGCATTTT	CASSLQGIYQPQHF
14	TRBV28	-	-	TRBJ1-5	TGTGCCAGCACTATAGCCAGGTACAATCAGCCCCAGCATTTT	CASTIARYNQPQHF
14	TRBV6-5	-	-	TRBJ2-3	TGTGCCAGCAGTTACGGGCAGGGCTCAGATACGCAGTATTTT	CASSYGQGSDTQYF
12	TRBV2	-	-	TRBJ2-2	TGTGCCAGCAGTGAATATTTAAGGGAGCTGTTTTTT	CASSEYLRELFF
15	TRBV7-4	-	-	TRBJ1-1	TGTGCCAGCAGCTTAGTCCCAGGGATGAACACTGAAGCTTTCTTT	CASSLVPGMNTEAFF
16	TRBV11-2	-	-	TRBJ2-2	TGTGCCAGCAGCTTACCTCCCTCCGGGACAACCGGGGAGCTGTTTTTT	CASSLPPSGTTGELFF
15	TRBV7-9	many	-	TRBJ1-5	TGTGCCAGCAGCCGGGGCCTGGGGAGCGAACAGCCCCAGCATTTT	CASSRGLGSEQPQHF
17	TRBV27	-	TRBD1	TRBJ2-7	TGTGCCAGCAGTTTAAGGGGGACAGGGGGCGAATCCTACGAGCAGTACTTC	CASSLRGTGGESYEQYF
16	TRBV11-2	-	-	TRBJ2-4	TGTGCCAGCAGTTCTTTATCATCCGGGGCCAAAAACATTCAGTACTTC	CASSSLSSGAKNIQYF
16	TRBV5-1	-	TRBD1	TRBJ2-2	TGCGCCAGCAGCAAGGGGGACAGCACGGACACCGGGGAGCTGTTTTTT	CASSKGDSTDTGELFF
14	TRBV5-4	once	-	TRBJ2-5	TGTGCCAGCAGCCCAGCAGGGATATCAGAGACCCAGTACTTC	CASSPAGISETQYF
14	TRBV10-1	-	-	TRBJ2-3	TGCGCCAGCAGTCCCCTGGGGCCGGCAGATACGCAGTATTTT	CASSPLGPADTQYF
18	TRBV5-4	few	TRBD2	TRBJ2-3	TGTGCCAGCAGCTTGCCACTCGGTCGAGCGGGAGCCACAGATACGCAGTATTTT	CASSLPLGRAGATDTQYF
15	TRBV28	once	-	TRBJ1-5	TGTGCCAGCAGTCCCCCCGCCAGGGGCCATTGGGCCCAGCATTTT	CASSPPARGHWAQHF
14	TRBV6-1	-	-	TRBJ2-5	TGTGCCAGCAGTGAACCCGCTGTAGGCCAGACCCAGTACTTC	CASSEPAVGQTQYF
14	TRBV28	-	TRBD1	TRBJ2-7	TGTGCCAGCAGTGCCCTTCATGGGACAGGCGAGCAGTACTTC	CASSALHGTGEQYF
16	TRBV30	-	-	TRBJ1-5	TGTGCCTGGAGTACTCCGCAGGGTACGAGCAATCAGCCCCAGCATTTT	CAWSTPQGTSNQPQHF
16	TRBV4-3	-	TRBD1	TRBJ2-3	TGCGCCAGCAGCCAAGACGGGACAGGTCGCACAGATACGCAGTATTTT	CASSQDGTGRTDTQYF
14	TRBV7-2	-	-	TRBJ2-5	TGTGCCAGCAGCTTAGCGCTCGGGCAAGAGACCCAGTACTTC	CASSLALGQETQYF
14	TRBV28	-	-	TRBJ1-1	TGTGCCAGCAGTTTGGGACGGGTGAACACTGAAGCTTTCTTT	CASSLGRVNTEAFF